Here is one T cell receptor beta chain with its context. The assay was immunoSEQ multiplex PCR, and TCRdb's table has in-frame clones only and misses some. The sample shows roughly 260,000 clones, about 89% of them seen only once. The study assigned cohorts using participant-reported clinical history. These data come from a study of blood T cell repertoires in COVID-19. On the study more broadly: Researchers got acute and convalescent COVID-19 samples from the United States, Italy and Spain.

The CDR3 is made up of 14 amino acids. The ends lost 10 bases at V and 0 bases at J; junction bases unmatched: 8. Germline loops: CDR1 SNHLY, CDR2 FYNNEI. The TCR was taken from a woman aged 18-30 years who had recovered from COVID-19. This rearrangement joins TRBV2 to TRBJ1-1; the match to TRBD1 covers 7 bases. The specimen was PBMCs or T cells enriched from blood (not recorded which). The CDR3 spells CATRWDRVNTEAFF. The DNA for the CDR3 is TGTGCCACCCGATGGGACAGAGTGAACACTGAAGCTTTCTTT.